The 6 T cell receptor beta chains reported below all come from one sample, sequenced in a study of blood T cell repertoires in COVID-19. Clones were sequenced by immunoSEQ multiplex PCR, and TCRdb holds only the in-frame ones, with some missing. This sample yields 350,000 or so clones, of which about 90% are seen a single time; just over 1% belongs to the top ten. Source material: PBMCs or T cells enriched from blood (not recorded which). The origin of the receptors is a woman aged 25 to 39 who had been exposed to COVID-19.

This chain uses TRBV6-4 with TRBJ2-1, with TRBD2 matching over 9 bases. The trim removed 7 bases at V and 4 bases at J, leaving 8 bases unmatched. Germline V gives CDR1 MRHNA, CDR2 SNTAGT. The CDR3 has 15 amino acids. CDR3 DNA sequence: TGTGCCAGCACCGTAGCGGGAGACTTTTACAATGAGCAGTTCTTC. Translation gives CASTVAGDFYNEQFF.

The chain joins TRBV6-5 to TRBJ1-1; no firm D call. The CDR3 has 14 residues. Trimming took off 6 bases at V and 1 base at J, with 12 bases between the two ends. In germline, CDR1 is MNHEY, CDR2 SVGAGI. CDR3 in DNA: TGTGCCAGCAGGTTCCAGAACCCGAACACTGAAGCTTTCTTT. Translation: CASRFQNPNTEAFF.

V usage is TRBV27 and J usage is TRBJ2-3; TRBD2 is a possible D gene (5 bases). CDR1 is MNHEY, CDR2 SMNVEV, per germline (reference sequence). The V end lost 6 bases, the J end lost 8 bases, and 9 bases lay between the germline ends. The CDR3 covers 11 residues. CDR3 sequence (DNA): TGTGCCAGCAGACGGGATGGTACGCAGTATTTT. The encoded protein is CASRRDGTQYF.

V usage is TRBV19 and J usage is TRBJ1-5; tentatively, D is TRBD1 (5 bases). Trimming took 3 bases from V and 2 from J, leaving 14 bases between them. The CDR3 is 16 amino acids. Germline lookup yields CDR1 LNHDA and CDR2 SQIVND (reference sequence). This chain's CDR3 is CASSMWGGKGNQPQHF. The CDR3 bases are TGTGCCAGTAGTATGTGGGGGGGAAAGGGCAATCAGCCCCAGCATTTT.

This chain joins TRBV3-1 (or the pseudogene TRBV3-2) and TRBJ1-5; D unclear. Per germline, CDR1 LGHDT and CDR2 YNNKEL (reference sequence). The CDR3 length is 13 residues. V lost 3 bases and J lost 4, with 7 bases in between. The CDR3 region has the DNA TGTGCCAGCAGCCAGGCCACGAATCAGCCCCAGCATTTT. Amino acid sequence: CASSQATNQPQHF.

The chain employs TRBV7-9 and TRBJ2-3; 12 nucleotides agree with TRBD2. With 4 bases clipped from V and 5 bases from J, the junction kept 13 bases outside the gene matches. The CDR3 is 18 residues long. CDR1 and CDR2 (germline): SEHNR, FQNEAQ (reference sequence). The CDR3 nucleotides read TGTGCCAGCAGCTCTCGGGCACCGGGACTAGCGGGTGTAGATACGCAGTATTTT. Its translation: CASSSRAPGLAGVDTQYF.